This T cell receptor beta chain derives from a study of T cells in localized non-small cell lung cancer (dated by TCRdb to about 2020). Describing the broader study: T cell repertoires of some 240 early-stage NSCLC patients were analyzed, with tumors being compared against uninvolved tumor-adjacent lungs. The cohort was made up of roughly 250 treatment-naive NSCLC patients whose localized lung tumors had been resected. Of the NSCLC patients, around 130 were male and 107 were female, and the mean age was approximately 66 years. The paper as a whole reports these results and caveats: A median of roughly 60 of the top 100 tumor clones were detected in paired uninvolved adjacent lung, and around 27 of these tumor clones were also found among the top 100 clones of the paired uninvolved adjacent lung. Because the study design was exploratory, TCR variables were selected using unadjusted p-values without false-discovery rate correction. The highest T cell clonality was observed in uninvolved tumor-adjacent lung, where clonality exceeded that of tumor, suggesting that antigenic responses were more focused in uninvolved tumor-adjacent lung. Because multi-region sequencing of the tumors was not done, intratumor heterogeneity could not be ruled out. Higher T cell density in blood was associated with longer overall survival, whereas higher clonality in adjacent lung was associated with shorter survival.

A word on this clone: What antigen it recognizes has not been identified. There are no base qualities to consult, and no much larger clone falls within one base.

The immunoSEQ Assay was used to sequence TCR beta CDR3 regions from DNA. On the study's bioinformatics: T cell density was computed as TCR beta template counts normalized to usable DNA estimated by amplifying housekeeping genes. Using the preseqR package, richness was estimated by extrapolating to 120,000 templates for tissue samples and 400,000 templates for PBMC samples. Clonality was calculated as one minus Pielou's evenness. To identify tissue-enriched TCRs, differential abundance testing was run on productive amino-acid clonotypes with a minimum total count of 5 and an alpha of 0.1. The Jaccard Index and the Morisita Overlap Index were used to measure how much the repertoires overlapped between compartments. GLIPH grouped TCR beta CDR3s together with public tetramer-defined viral CDR3s, and a viral motif had to include at least three viral sequences and also show V-gene enrichment. Not all clones reach the TCRdb copy of this immuneACCESS table, which keeps in-frame sequences only. Checked studies attribute under half of the gap to unresolved V genes and leave the rest unexplained. The V and J calls and the clone size are those of that table, but D and trimming were determined from the DNA. In this sample the table shows some 25,000 clones, approximately 90% of which occur a single time. Clones ranked in the top ten supply 4% to 4.5% of the sample.

At diagnosis, tumor, uninvolved tumor-adjacent lung and peripheral blood were collected and then preserved as a mix of FFPE and fresh-frozen material. For TCR repertoire profiling, the blood samples were analyzed as peripheral blood mononuclear cells. Per the germline V gene, SGDLS is the CDR1 and YYNGEE is the CDR2. The CDR3, cysteine through phenylalanine, is 14 amino acids long. The retained sequence is limited to the CDR3, 42 bases, with the frame set at the first base. The germline V end is reduced by 2 bases and the J end by 10 bases; junction bases left unmatched: 5. This TCR was sampled from a female donor aged 60 or older with stage II squamous cell lung carcinoma. Sequences were derived from peripheral blood, sampled before any cancer treatment. The chain joins TRBV9 to TRBJ1-6; 8 nucleotides in the junction match TRBD1. The CDR3 is CASSVGQGSSPLHF. The DNA sequence is TGTGCCAGCAGCGTTGGACAGGGTAGCTCACCCCTCCACTTT.